This TCR beta chain was obtained from a study of PD-1 blockade in classical Hodgkin lymphoma. V lost 0 bases and J 3 bases, leaving 9 bases between the germline ends. Germline V CDR1 and CDR2: SGHVS, FNYEAQ. The CDR3 covers 15 residues. Sequencing was performed with immunoSEQ multiplex PCR; in TCRdb, only in-frame clones are kept and a portion is missing. The table records some 100,000 clones, about nine tenths of them present only once. Relapse was seen in all patients after autologous stem cell transplantation, and brentuximab vedotin exposure was variable. J is TRBJ1-3 and V is TRBV7-6; D is undetermined. The sequence derives from a human donor with classical Hodgkin lymphoma. This sample comprised peripheral blood mononuclear cells (PBMCs), obtained at baseline. CDR3 sequence (DNA): TGTGCCAGCAGCTTAGCGGCAGCAGGTGGAAACACCATATATTTT. Its protein product is CASSLAAAGGNTIYF.